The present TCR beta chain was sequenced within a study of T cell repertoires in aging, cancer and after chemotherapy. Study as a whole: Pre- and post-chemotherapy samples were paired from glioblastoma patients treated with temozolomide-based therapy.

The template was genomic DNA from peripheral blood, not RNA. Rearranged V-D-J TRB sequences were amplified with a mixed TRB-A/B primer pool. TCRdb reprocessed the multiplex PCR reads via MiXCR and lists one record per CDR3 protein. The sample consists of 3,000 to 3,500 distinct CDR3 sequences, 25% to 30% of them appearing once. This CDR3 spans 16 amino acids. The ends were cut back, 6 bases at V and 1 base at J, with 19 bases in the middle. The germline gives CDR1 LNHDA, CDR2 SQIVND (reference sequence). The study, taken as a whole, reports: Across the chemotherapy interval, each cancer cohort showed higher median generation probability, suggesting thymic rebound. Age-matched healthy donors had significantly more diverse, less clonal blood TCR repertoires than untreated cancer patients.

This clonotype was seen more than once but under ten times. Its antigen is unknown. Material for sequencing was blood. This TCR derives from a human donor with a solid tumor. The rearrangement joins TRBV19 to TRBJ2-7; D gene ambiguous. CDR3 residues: CASRSVGKTGSYEQYF. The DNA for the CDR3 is TGTGCCAGTAGAAGTGTCGGAAAAACCGGATCCTACGAGCAGTACTTC.